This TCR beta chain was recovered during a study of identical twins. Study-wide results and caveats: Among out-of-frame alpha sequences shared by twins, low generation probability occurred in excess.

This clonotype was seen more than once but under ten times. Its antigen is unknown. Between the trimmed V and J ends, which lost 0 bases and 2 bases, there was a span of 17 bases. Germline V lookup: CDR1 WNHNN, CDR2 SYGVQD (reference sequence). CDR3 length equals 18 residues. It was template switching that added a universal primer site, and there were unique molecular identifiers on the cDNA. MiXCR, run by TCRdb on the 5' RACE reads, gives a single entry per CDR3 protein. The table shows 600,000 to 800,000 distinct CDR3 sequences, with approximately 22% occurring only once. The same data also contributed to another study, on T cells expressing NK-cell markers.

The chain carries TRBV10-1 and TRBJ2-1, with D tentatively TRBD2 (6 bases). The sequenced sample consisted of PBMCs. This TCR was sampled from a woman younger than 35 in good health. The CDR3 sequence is CASSESRRSSGTYNEQFF. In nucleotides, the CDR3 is TGCGCCAGCAGTGAGTCGAGGAGGAGTAGCGGAACCTACAATGAGCAGTTCTTC.